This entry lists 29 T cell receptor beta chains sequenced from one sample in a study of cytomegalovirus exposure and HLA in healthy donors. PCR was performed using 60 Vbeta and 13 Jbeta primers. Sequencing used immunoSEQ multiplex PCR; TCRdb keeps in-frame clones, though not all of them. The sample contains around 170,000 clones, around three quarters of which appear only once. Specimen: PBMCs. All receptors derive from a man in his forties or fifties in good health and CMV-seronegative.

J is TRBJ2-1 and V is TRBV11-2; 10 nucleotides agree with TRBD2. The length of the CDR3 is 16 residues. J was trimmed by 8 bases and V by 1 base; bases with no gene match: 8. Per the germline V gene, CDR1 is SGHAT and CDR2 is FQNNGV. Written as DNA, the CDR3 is TGTGCCAGCAGCTTAGCCTCCGGGACTAGCGTCCATGAGCAGTTCTTC. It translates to CASSLASGTSVHEQFF.

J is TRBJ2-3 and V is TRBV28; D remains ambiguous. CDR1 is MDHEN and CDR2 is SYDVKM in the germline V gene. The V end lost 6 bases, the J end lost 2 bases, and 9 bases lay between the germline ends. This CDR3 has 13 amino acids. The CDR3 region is CASSKDSTDTQYF. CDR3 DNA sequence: TGTGCCAGCAGCAAAGACTCCACAGATACGCAGTATTTT.

CDR3 sequence (DNA): TGTGCCAGCAGTCCCCCGACAGGGGGACAAGAGACCCAGTACTTC. Residues: CASSPPTGGQETQYF. This chain connects TRBV28 to TRBJ2-5; 9 bases agree with TRBD1. V trimming: 5 bases; J trimming: 2 bases; junction bases outside the gene matches: 6. CDR3 length equals 15 residues. Germline CDR1 MDHEN, CDR2 SYDVKM.

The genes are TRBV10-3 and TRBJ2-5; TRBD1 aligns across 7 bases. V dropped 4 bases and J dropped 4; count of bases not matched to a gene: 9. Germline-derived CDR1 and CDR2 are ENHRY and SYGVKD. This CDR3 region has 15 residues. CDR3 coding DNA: TGTGCCATCAGTGGGCGACAGGGCGAGGGAGAGACCCAGTACTTC. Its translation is CAISGRQGEGETQYF.

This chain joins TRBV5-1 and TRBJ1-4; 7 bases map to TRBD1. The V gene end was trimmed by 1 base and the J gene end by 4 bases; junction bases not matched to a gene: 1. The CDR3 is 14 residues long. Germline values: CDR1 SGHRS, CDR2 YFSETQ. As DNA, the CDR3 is TGCGCCAGCAGCTTGACAGGGGTTAATGAAAAACTGTTTTTT. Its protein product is CASSLTGVNEKLFF.

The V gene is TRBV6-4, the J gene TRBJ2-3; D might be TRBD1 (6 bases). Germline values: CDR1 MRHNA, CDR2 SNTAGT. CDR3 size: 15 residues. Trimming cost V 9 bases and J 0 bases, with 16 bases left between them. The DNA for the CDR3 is TGTGCCAGGCCAGGAGACAGGCCGAGCACAGATACGCAGTATTTT. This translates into CARPGDRPSTDTQYF.

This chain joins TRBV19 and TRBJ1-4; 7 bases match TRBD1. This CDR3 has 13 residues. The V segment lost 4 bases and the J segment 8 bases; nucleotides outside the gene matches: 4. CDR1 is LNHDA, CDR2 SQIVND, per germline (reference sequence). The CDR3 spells CASSKRDREKLFF. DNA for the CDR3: TGTGCCAGTAGTAAAAGGGACAGAGAAAAACTGTTTTTT.

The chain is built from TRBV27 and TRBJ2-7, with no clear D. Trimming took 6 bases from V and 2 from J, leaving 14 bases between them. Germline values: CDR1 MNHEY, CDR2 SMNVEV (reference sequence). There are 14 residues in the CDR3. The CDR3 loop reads CASRGAASTYEQYF. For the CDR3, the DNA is TGTGCCAGCAGGGGCGCAGCCTCCACCTACGAGCAGTACTTC.

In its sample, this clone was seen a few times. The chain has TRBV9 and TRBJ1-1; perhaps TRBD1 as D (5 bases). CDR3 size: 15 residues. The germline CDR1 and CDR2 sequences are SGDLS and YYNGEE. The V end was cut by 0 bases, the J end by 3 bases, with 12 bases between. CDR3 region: CASSVGGDPDTEAFF. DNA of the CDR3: TGTGCCAGCAGCGTAGGGGGGGACCCGGACACTGAAGCTTTCTTT.

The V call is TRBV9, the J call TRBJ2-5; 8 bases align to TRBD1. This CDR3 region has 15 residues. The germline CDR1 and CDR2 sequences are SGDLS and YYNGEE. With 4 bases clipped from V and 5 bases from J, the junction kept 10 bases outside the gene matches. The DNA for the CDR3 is TGTGCCAGCAGCTCGGGGCAGGGGGCAGGGGAGACCCAGTACTTC. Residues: CASSSGQGAGETQYF.

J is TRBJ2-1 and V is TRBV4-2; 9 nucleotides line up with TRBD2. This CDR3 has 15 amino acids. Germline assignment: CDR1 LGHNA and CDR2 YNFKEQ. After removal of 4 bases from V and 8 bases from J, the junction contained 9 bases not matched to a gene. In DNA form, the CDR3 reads TGTGCCAGCAGCCCCGGTGGGCGGGGGGGATATGAGCAGTTCTTC. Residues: CASSPGGRGGYEQFF.

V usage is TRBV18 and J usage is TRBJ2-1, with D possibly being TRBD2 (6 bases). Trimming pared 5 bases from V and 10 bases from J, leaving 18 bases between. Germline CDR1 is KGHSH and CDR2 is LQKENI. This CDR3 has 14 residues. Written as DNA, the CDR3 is TGTGCCAGCTCATGGGGACGGGGGAGTATCGAGCAGTTCTTC. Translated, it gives CASSWGRGSIEQFF. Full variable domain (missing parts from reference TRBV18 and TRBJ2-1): NAGVMQNPRHLVRRRGQEARLRCSPMKGHSHVYWYRQLPEEGLKFMVYLQKENIIDESGMPKERFSAEFPKEGPSILRIQQVVRGDSAAYFCASSWGRGSIEQFFGPGTRLTVL.

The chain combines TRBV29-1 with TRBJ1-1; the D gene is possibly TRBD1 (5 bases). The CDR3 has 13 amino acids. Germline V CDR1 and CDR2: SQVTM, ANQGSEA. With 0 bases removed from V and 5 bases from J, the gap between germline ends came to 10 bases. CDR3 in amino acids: CSVEDRGRTEAFF. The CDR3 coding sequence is TGCAGCGTTGAAGATCGGGGGAGGACTGAAGCTTTCTTT.

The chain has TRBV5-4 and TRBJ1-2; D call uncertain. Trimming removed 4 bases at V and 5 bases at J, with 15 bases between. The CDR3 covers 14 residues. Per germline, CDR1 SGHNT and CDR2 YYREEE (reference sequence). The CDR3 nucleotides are TGTGCCAGCAGCGGTCGGGGAGGCGAGTATGGCTACACCTTC. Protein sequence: CASSGRGGEYGYTF.

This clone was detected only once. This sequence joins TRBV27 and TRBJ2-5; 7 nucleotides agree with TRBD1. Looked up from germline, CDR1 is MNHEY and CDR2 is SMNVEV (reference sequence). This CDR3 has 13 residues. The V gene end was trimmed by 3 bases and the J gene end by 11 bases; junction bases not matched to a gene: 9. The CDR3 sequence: CASSFHRGPEQYF. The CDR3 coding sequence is TGTGCCAGCAGTTTCCACAGGGGTCCAGAGCAGTACTTC.

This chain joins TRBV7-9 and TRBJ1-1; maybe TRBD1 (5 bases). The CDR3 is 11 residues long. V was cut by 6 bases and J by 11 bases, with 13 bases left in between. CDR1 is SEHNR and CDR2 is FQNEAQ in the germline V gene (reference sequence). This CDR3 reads CASRAGGGAFF. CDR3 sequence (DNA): TGTGCCAGCAGGGCCGGGGGAGGCGCTTTCTTT. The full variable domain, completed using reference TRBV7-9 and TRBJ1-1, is DTGVSQNPRHKITKRGQNVTFRCDPISEHNRLYWYRQTLGQGPEFLTYFQNEAQLEKSRLLSDRFSAERPKGSFSTLEIQRTEQGDSAMYLCASRAGGGAFFGQGTRLTVV.

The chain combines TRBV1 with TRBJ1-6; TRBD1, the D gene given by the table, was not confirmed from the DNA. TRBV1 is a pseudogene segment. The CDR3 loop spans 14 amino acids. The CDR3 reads CTRNSGQGDSPLHF. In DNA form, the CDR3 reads TGCACCAGAAACAGTGGACAGGGCGATTCACCCCTCCACTTT.

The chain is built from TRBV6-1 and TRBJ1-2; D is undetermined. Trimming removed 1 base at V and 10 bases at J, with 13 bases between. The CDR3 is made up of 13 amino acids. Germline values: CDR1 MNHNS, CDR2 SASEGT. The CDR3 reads CASSEEGNGIYTF. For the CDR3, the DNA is TGTGCCAGCAGTGAAGAAGGTAACGGGATCTACACCTTC.

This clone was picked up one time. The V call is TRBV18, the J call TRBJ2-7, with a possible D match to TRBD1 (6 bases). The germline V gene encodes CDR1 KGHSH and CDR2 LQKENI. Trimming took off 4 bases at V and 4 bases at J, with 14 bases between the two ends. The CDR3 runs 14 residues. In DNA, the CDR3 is TGTGCCAGCTCACTTGGGGCAGGGGTTTACGAGCAGTACTTC. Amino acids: CASSLGAGVYEQYF.

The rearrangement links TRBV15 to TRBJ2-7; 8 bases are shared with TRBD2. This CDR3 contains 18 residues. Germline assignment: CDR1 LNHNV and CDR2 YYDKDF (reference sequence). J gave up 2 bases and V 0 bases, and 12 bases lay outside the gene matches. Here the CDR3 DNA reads TGTGCCACCAGCAGAGATCGGTCGGGACTAGTGCTTGCCTACGAGCAGTACTTC. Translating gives CATSRDRSGLVLAYEQYF.

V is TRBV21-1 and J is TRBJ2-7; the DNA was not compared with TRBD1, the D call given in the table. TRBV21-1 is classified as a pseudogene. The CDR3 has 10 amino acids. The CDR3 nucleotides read TGTGCCAGCAGCAAGGGCGAGCAGTACGTC. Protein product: CASSKGEQYV.

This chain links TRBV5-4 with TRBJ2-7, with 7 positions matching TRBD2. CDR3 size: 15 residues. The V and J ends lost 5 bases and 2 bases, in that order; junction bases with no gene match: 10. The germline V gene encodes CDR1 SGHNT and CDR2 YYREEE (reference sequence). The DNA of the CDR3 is TGTGCCAGCAGTGAGGGAGGGAATTTAGCCTACGAGCAGTACGTC. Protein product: CASSEGGNLAYEQYV.

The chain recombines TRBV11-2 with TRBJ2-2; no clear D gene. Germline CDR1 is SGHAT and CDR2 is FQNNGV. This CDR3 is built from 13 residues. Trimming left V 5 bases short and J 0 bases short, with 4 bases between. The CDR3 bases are TGTGCCAGCAGCCGTCCGAACACCGGGGAGCTGTTTTTT. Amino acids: CASSRPNTGELFF.

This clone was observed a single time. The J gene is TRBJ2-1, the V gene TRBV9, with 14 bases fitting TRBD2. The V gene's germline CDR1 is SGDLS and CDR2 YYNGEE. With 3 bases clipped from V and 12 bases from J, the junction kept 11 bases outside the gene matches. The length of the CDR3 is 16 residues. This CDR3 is CASSAEGLAGVEGQFF. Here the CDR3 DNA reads TGTGCCAGCAGCGCAGAGGGACTAGCGGGAGTAGAGGGGCAGTTCTTC.

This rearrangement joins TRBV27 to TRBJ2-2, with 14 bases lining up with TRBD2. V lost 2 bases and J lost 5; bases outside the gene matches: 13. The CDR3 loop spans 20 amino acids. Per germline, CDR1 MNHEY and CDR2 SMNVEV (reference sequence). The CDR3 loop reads CASSLRGTSGRRVGTGELFF. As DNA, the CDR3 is TGTGCCAGCAGTTTACGGGGGACTAGCGGGAGACGAGTGGGGACCGGGGAGCTGTTTTTT.

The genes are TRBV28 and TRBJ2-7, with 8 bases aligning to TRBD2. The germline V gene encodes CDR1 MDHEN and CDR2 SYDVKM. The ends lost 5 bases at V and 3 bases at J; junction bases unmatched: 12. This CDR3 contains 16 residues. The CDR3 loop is CASSGVQGAGDYEQYF. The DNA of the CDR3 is TGTGCCAGCAGTGGGGTCCAGGGAGCGGGAGACTACGAGCAGTACTTC.

CDR3 amino acids: CASSRTGTREETQYF. CDR3 coding DNA: TGTGCCAGCAGCAGAACCGGGACACGAGAAGAGACCCAGTACTTC. J is TRBJ2-5 and V is TRBV2; D may be TRBD1 (6 bases). CDR1 and CDR2 (germline): SNHLY, FYNNEI. This CDR3 is built from 15 residues. Deletions cut 6 bases from V and 3 bases from J, with 17 bases between.

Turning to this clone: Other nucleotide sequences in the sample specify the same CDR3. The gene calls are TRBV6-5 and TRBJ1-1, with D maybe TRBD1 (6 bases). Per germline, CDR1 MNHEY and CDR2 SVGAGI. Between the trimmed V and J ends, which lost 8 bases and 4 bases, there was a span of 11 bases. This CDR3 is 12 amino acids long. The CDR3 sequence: CASGGGGTEAFF. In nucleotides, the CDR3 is TGTGCCAGCGGAGGGGGGGGCACTGAAGCTTTCTTT.

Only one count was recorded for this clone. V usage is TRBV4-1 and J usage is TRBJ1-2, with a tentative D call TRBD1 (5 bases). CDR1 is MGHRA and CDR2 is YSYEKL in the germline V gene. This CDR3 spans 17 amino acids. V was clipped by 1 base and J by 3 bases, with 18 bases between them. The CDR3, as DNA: TGCGCCAGCAGCCAAGTTCAGGGATTGGTGATGGACTATGGCTACACCTTC. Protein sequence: CASSQVQGLVMDYGYTF.